This is a list of T cell receptor beta chains from one sample in a study of T cell responses to AZD1222 COVID-19 vaccine. The data were produced by immunoSEQ multiplex PCR, yet TCRdb's version contains in-frame clones alone and is incomplete. The table includes fewer than 200,000 clones, approximately 90% detected once. The sequencing used peripheral blood, collected 28 days after the second dose of the MenACWY control vaccine. The receptors were gathered from an adult who received the MenACWY meningococcal vaccine as a control. CDR3s include the opening cysteine and the closing phenylalanine or tryptophan. A clone size is listed for some rows: how often the clone was seen (once, few, many), or a class if it is expanded.

abundance	v_gene	j_gene	CDR3aa
-	TRBV7-9	TRBJ1-5	CASSFYRGLGPYSNQPQHF
-	TRBV24-1	TRBJ1-6	CATSDSAYNSPLHF
-	TRBV18	TRBJ1-3	CASSPPSVGDTIYF
-	TRBV7-8	TRBJ2-7	CASSLRRGHNEQYF
-	TRBV19	TRBJ2-2	CASSIGEGGELFF
-	TRBV5-5	TRBJ1-2	CASSLLSDRLSGYTF
-	TRBV27	TRBJ2-7	CASGSSYEQYF
-	TRBV30	TRBJ2-2	CAWSRVGTGELFF
-	TRBV11-2	TRBJ2-5	CAGSLPSGLETQYF
-	TRBV27	TRBJ2-7	CASSLWPPGNLYEQYF
-	TRBV10-1	TRBJ2-7	CASSDSGTYEQYF
-	TRBV5-4	TRBJ2-7	CASSPSPYEQYF
-	TRBV28	TRBJ1-5	CASSTGTGFNQPQHF
-	TRBV28	TRBJ1-1	CASSSPPGGNYEAFF
-	TRBV5-4	TRBJ2-3	CASSSGPPDTQYF
-	TRBV28	TRBJ2-5	CASSRASGAQETQYF
once	TRBV30	TRBJ2-1	CAWSVQRTSLYNEQFF
-	TRBV29-1	TRBJ2-1	CSVEDPPPALAGGTYNEQFF
once	TRBV15	TRBJ1-6	CATSRVDPSSPFYNSPLHF